The next 14 T cell receptor beta chains were all read from a single sample in a study of CD8 T cells in ankylosing spondylitis. MiXCR was run by TCRdb on the 5' RACE reads, yielding one entry per CDR3 protein. Here the sample spans approximately 220,000 distinct CDR3 sequences, roughly 25% being singletons. Material: blood, either unsorted or a sorted T cell fraction (not recorded which). These receptors originate from a male donor with ankylosing spondylitis or in good health (not recorded which).

The rearrangement uses TRBV2 and TRBJ1-1; D is undetermined. CDR3 length: 12 amino acids. Per the germline V gene, CDR1 is SNHLY and CDR2 is FYNNEI. Trimming shortened V by 5 bases and J by 1 base, and 5 bases separated the two germline ends. CDR3 DNA: TGTGCCAGCAGTTCGAGGAACACTGAAGCTTTCTTT. Encoded protein: CASSSRNTEAFF.

This clonotype was seen at least ten times. The chain uses TRBV6-1 and TRBJ2-1; 7 positions match TRBD1. V trimming: 6 bases; J trimming: 4 bases; junction bases outside the gene matches: 9. This CDR3 contains 15 residues. Germline CDR1 MNHNS, CDR2 SASEGT. The CDR3 coding sequence is TGTGCCAGCAGCCGCGCCGGGACAGAATACAATGAGCAGTTCTTC. It encodes CASSRAGTEYNEQFF.

J is TRBJ2-5 and V is TRBV5-1, with D tentatively TRBD2 (5 bases). The CDR3 totals 14 residues. V lost 5 bases, J lost 2 bases, and 13 bases lay in between. CDR1 is SGHRS and CDR2 is YFSETQ in the germline V gene. The CDR3 bases are TGCGCCAGCAGGCCCACTAGTCGGCAAGAGACCCAGTACTTC. Translated, it gives CASRPTSRQETQYF.

The V gene is TRBV10-3, the J gene TRBJ1-3; D perhaps matches TRBD1 (5 bases). The CDR3 extends over 14 amino acids. CDR1 ENHRY and CDR2 SYGVKD come from the germline V gene. V was shortened by 0 bases and J by 2 bases, with 5 bases between the two germline ends. The CDR3 sequence is CAISESTAGNTIYF. Here the CDR3 DNA reads TGTGCCATCAGTGAGTCGACAGCTGGAAACACCATATATTTT.

The rearrangement uses TRBV20-1 and TRBJ1-5; 7 nucleotides line up with TRBD1. The CDR3 runs to 16 residues. The V and J ends lost 0 bases and 6 bases, in that order; junction bases with no gene match: 11. Germline V lookup: CDR1 DFQATT, CDR2 SNEGSKA (reference sequence). Here the CDR3 DNA reads TGCAGTGCTAGAGACGAAGACAGGGTAGGCTTTCAGCCCCAGCATTTT. Protein: CSARDEDRVGFQPQHF.

The chain recombines TRBV12-3 or TRBV12-4 with TRBJ2-1, with TRBD2 identical over 8 bases. The CDR3 spans 13 residues. V trimming: 0 bases; J trimming: 15 bases; junction bases outside the gene matches: 7. The CDR3 is CASSLAGTSILFF. The CDR3 nucleotides read TGTGCCAGCAGTTTAGCCGGGACTAGTATCCTGTTCTTC.

The chain is built from TRBV9 and TRBJ2-6; tentatively, D is TRBD1 or TRBD2 (5 bases each). Germline CDR1 reads SGDLS; CDR2 reads YYNGEE. The V gene lost 4 bases and the J gene lost 0 bases, with 14 bases spanning the gap. The length of the CDR3 is 17 residues. The CDR3 DNA is TGTGCCAGCAGCACTAGGGACCGAAGCTCTGGGGCCAACGTCCTGACTTTC. Residues: CASSTRDRSSGANVLTF. The full variable domain, in which reference TRBV9 and TRBJ2-6 provide the parts outside the CDR3, is DSGVTQTPKHLITATGQRVTLRCSPRSGDLSVYWYQQSLDQGLQFLIQYYNGEERAKGNILERFSAQQFPDLHSELNLSSLELGDSALYFCASSTRDRSSGANVLTFGAGSRLTVL.

This clonotype was counted ten times or more. The chain is built from TRBV14 and TRBJ2-1, with 10 positions matching TRBD2. The CDR3 extends over 14 amino acids. Per the germline V gene, CDR1 is SGHDN and CDR2 is FVKESK. The trim removed 1 base at V and 9 bases at J, leaving 3 bases unmatched. This CDR3 is CASSQVVAGGEQFF. The CDR3 DNA reads as TGTGCCAGCAGCCAAGTGGTAGCGGGAGGTGAGCAGTTCTTC. Full variable domain (rest looked up from reference TRBV14 and TRBJ2-1): EAGVTQFPSHSVIEKGQTVTLRCDPISGHDNLYWYRRVMGKEIKFLLHFVKESKQDESGMPNNRFLAERTGGTYSTLKVQPAELEDSGVYFCASSQVVAGGEQFFGPGTRLTVL.

CDR3 amino acids: CASSSGTTNEQFF. As DNA, the CDR3 is TGTGCCAGCAGCTCCGGGACTACAAATGAGCAGTTCTTC. The rearrangement links TRBV7-9 to TRBJ2-1; TRBD2 agrees at 7 bases. CDR3 length equals 13 residues. Germline V gives CDR1 SEHNR, CDR2 FQNEAQ (reference sequence). V lost 4 bases, J lost 7 bases, and 4 bases stayed unmatched.

This clonotype was seen ten or more times. This chain links TRBV15 with TRBJ2-5; 10 bases are shared with TRBD2. V dropped 3 bases and J dropped 1; count of bases not matched to a gene: 11. Looked up from germline, CDR1 is LNHNV and CDR2 is YYDKDF (reference sequence). The CDR3 consists of 18 residues. The CDR3 DNA is TGTGCCACCAGCAGGGATCTAGCCGGGACTAGCGTCCAAGAGACCCAGTACTTC. Translating it yields CATSRDLAGTSVQETQYF.

This clonotype occurred a few times. This rearrangement joins TRBV3-1 to TRBJ2-7, with 7 bases matching TRBD2. The trim removed 1 base at V and 2 bases at J, leaving 2 bases unmatched. Per germline, CDR1 LGHDT and CDR2 YNNKEL (reference sequence). The CDR3 loop spans 14 amino acids. The CDR3 bases are TGTGCCAGCAGCCAAGGCGGGGGAACCTACGAGCAGTACTTC. As protein: CASSQGGGTYEQYF.

This clonotype has a handful of counts. The genes are TRBV3-1 and TRBJ2-4, with 14 bases identical to TRBD2. Germline V gene sequence: CDR1 LGHDT, CDR2 YNNKEL (reference sequence). The CDR3 consists of 15 residues. The V and J ends lost 4 bases and 8 bases, in that order; junction bases with no gene match: 4. In DNA form, the CDR3 reads TGTGCCAGCAGCCCACTGGGACTAGCGGGAGACATTCAGTACTTC. It yields the protein CASSPLGLAGDIQYF.

This clonotype occurred once. A much larger clone lies a single base off, so this may be a read error. The chain is built from TRBV6-1 and TRBJ2-4; 7 bases line up with TRBD2. The CDR3 length is 16 residues. With 6 bases clipped from V and 0 bases from J, the junction kept 8 bases outside the gene matches. CDR1 is MNHNS, CDR2 SASEGT, per germline. CDR3 in amino acids: CASRDGGSVAKNIQYF. The CDR3 bases are TGTGCCAGCAGAGACGGGGGGTCAGTAGCCAAAAACATTCAGTACTTC.

The chain carries TRBV20-1 and TRBJ2-7; D gene ambiguous. V gave up 5 bases and J gave up 2 bases, with 13 bases separating them. Germline V gene data show CDR1 as DFQATT and CDR2 as SNEGSKA (reference sequence). This CDR3 spans 13 amino acids. The CDR3 is CSALKTGTYEQYF. For the CDR3, the DNA is TGCAGTGCTTTAAAGACTGGGACCTACGAGCAGTACTTC.